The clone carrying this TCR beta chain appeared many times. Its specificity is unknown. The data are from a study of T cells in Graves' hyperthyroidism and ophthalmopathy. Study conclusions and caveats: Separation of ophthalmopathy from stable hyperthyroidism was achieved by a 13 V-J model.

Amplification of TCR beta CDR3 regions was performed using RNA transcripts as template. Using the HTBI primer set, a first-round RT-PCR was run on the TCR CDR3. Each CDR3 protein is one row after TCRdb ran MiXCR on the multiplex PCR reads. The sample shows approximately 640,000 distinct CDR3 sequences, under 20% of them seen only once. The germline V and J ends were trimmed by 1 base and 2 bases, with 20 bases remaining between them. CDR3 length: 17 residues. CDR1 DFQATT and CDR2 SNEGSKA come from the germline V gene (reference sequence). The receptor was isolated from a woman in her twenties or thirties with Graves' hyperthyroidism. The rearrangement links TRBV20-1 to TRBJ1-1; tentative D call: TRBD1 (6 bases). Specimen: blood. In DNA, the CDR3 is TGCAGTGCTAGAGGCAAATCAGGGGTATGGTTAAACACTGAAGCTTTCTTT. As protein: CSARGKSGVWLNTEAFF.